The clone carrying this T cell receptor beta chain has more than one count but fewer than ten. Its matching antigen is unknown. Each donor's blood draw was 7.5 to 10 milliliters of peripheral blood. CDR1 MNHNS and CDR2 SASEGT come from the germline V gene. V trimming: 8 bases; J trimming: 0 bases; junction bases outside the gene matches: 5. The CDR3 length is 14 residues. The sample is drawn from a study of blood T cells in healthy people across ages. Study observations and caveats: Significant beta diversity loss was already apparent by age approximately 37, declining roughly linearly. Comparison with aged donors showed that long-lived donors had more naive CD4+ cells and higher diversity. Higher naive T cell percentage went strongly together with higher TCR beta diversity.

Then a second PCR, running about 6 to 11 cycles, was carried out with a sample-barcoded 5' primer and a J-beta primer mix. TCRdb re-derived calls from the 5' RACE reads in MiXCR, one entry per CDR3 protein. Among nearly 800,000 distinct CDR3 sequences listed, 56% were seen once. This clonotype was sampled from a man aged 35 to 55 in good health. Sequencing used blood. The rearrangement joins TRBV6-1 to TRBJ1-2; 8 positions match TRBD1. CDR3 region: CASRDRYPNYGYTF. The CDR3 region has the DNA TGTGCCAGCCGGGACAGGTATCCTAACTATGGCTACACCTTC.